The entry below gives a single T cell receptor (beta chain) sequence along with its context. What it recognizes is unknown. This entry is derived from a study of PD-1 blockade in classical Hodgkin lymphoma. Study-level points and caveats: Repertoire differences have undefined causes, possibly disease activity or prior therapy. At C4D1, TCR diversity had climbed significantly for CD4+ cells, though not for CD8+ cells.

Assay used: immunoSEQ multiplex PCR; TCRdb lists only in-frame clones, some missing. The sample holds tens of thousands of clones, 71% seen once. Brentuximab vedotin exposure varied, and every patient relapsed after autologous stem cell transplantation. V was pared by 3 bases and J by 6 bases, with 7 bases of the junction left unmatched. There are 14 residues in the CDR3. Germline CDR1 is LGHNA and CDR2 is YSLEER. The source material was peripheral blood mononuclear cells (PBMCs), sampled before the second cycle of nivolumab. This clonotype was sampled from a human donor with classical Hodgkin lymphoma. V usage is TRBV4-3 and J usage is TRBJ1-2; 7 nucleotides align to TRBD1. The chain's CDR3 is CASSQGQGVDGYTF. The CDR3 DNA reads as TGCGCCAGCAGCCAGGGCCAGGGGGTGGATGGCTACACCTTC.